This entry lists 20 T cell receptor beta chains sequenced from one sample in a study of early T cells in non-severe SARS-CoV-2 infection. TCRdb re-called the 5' RACE reads with MiXCR, one entry per CDR3 protein. Here the sample spans about 56,000 distinct CDR3 sequences, about 10% being singletons. Sequencing input: whole blood. These TCRs come from an adult who was a healthcare worker with PCR-confirmed SARS-CoV-2 infection or an uninfected control (not recorded which).

This clonotype was counted at least ten times. The rearrangement links TRBV18 to TRBJ1-6; D may be TRBD1 (5 bases). CDR3 size: 16 residues. Between the trimmed V and J ends, which lost 5 bases and 0 bases, there was a span of 11 bases. CDR1 is KGHSH, CDR2 LQKENI, per germline. The CDR3 coding sequence is TGTGCCAGCTCAACAGGCATCAGCTCCTATAATTCACCCCTCCACTTT. It translates to CASSTGISSYNSPLHF.

The table lists this clonotype with many counts. The CDR3: CASSLDPRHGEAENTIYF. The CDR3 region has the DNA TGTGCCAGCAGCTTAGATCCCAGACACGGAGAGGCTGAAAACACCATATATTTT. This chain links TRBV11-2 with TRBJ1-3; D unresolved. The CDR3 is 18 residues long. The germline V and J ends were trimmed by 0 bases and 6 bases, with 21 bases remaining between them. The germline V gene has CDR1 SGHAT and CDR2 FQNNGV.

This clonotype has only a few counts. V is TRBV29-1 and J is TRBJ2-3; D gene unclear. The CDR3 length is 11 residues. Between the trimmed V and J ends, which lost 6 bases and 2 bases, there was a span of 6 bases. In germline, CDR1 is SQVTM, CDR2 ANQGSEA. The CDR3 spells CSVSLTDTQYF. Here the CDR3 DNA reads TGCAGCGTCAGCCTCACAGATACGCAGTATTTT.

The chain joins TRBV18 to TRBJ2-3; the D is unclear. The CDR3 contains 14 residues. With 6 bases removed from V and 10 bases from J, the gap between germline ends came to 20 bases. Germline assignment: CDR1 KGHSH and CDR2 LQKENI. The CDR3 coding sequence is TGTGCCAGCTCCCCAGAACGGAGCAACCCCTCGCAGTATTTT. Residues: CASSPERSNPSQYF.

This clonotype was counted only a few times. The genes are TRBV29-1 and TRBJ2-7, with 8 bases aligning to TRBD1. The CDR3 has 12 residues. Looked up from germline, CDR1 is SQVTM and CDR2 is ANQGSEA. V was pared by 6 bases and J by 4 bases, with 5 bases of the junction left unmatched. As DNA, the CDR3 is TGCAGCGTAGGGACAGGAGTTTACGAGCAGTACTTC. Protein: CSVGTGVYEQYF.

This clonotype was detected a few times. This chain links TRBV20-1 with TRBJ1-4, with TRBD1 identical over 7 bases. There are 14 residues in the CDR3. Germline CDR1 reads DFQATT; CDR2 reads SNEGSKA (reference sequence). The V gene end was trimmed by 5 bases and the J gene end by 6 bases; junction bases not matched to a gene: 9. CDR3 DNA sequence: TGCAGTGCTCAGAAGGGCAGGGGGGATGAAAAACTGTTTTTT. It encodes CSAQKGRGDEKLFF.

This clonotype came up many times. V and J are TRBV4-2 and TRBJ2-4; 7 bases agree with TRBD1. The CDR3 length is 15 residues. CDR1 is LGHNA, CDR2 YNFKEQ, per germline. V lost 2 bases, J lost 6 bases, and 7 bases stayed unmatched. The CDR3 spells CASSQPTGMRNIQYF. Written as DNA, the CDR3 is TGTGCCAGCAGCCAACCGACAGGGATGAGAAACATTCAGTACTTC.

This chain connects TRBV7-9 to TRBJ2-2, with D unresolved. CDR1 SEHNR and CDR2 FQNEAQ come from the germline V gene (reference sequence). The CDR3 contains 16 residues. Trimming removed 6 bases at V and 1 base at J, with 15 bases between. CDR3 in amino acids: CASSSIRTLNTGELFF. In nucleotides, the CDR3 is TGTGCCAGCAGTTCTATCAGGACGTTGAACACCGGGGAGCTGTTTTTT.

This clonotype was recorded a few times. The rearrangement links TRBV20-1 to TRBJ2-3; 16 positions match TRBD2. The CDR3 consists of 19 residues. Germline CDR1 reads DFQATT; CDR2 reads SNEGSKA (reference sequence). V lost 3 bases, J lost 1 base, and 10 bases stayed unmatched. In nucleotides, the CDR3 is TGCAGTGCTAGCCGACCCGGGACTAGCGGGAGGGGAGGCACAGATACGCAGTATTTT. Translated: CSASRPGTSGRGGTDTQYF.

This clonotype was counted many times. This chain joins TRBV6-6 and TRBJ1-4; D is unclear. This CDR3 is built from 14 residues. Germline assignment: CDR1 MNHNY and CDR2 SVGAGI (reference sequence). V was cut by 2 bases and J by 6 bases, with 10 bases left in between. The CDR3 DNA sequence: TGTGCCAGCAGTTACCGCCCGTTTCATGAAAAACTGTTTTTT. Its translation is CASSYRPFHEKLFF.

J is TRBJ2-2 and V is TRBV7-2; TRBD2 matches 11 bases. The CDR3 runs to 17 residues. J lost 4 bases, V lost 4 bases, and 8 bases had no gene match. Germline values: CDR1 SGHTA, CDR2 FQGNSA. CDR3 nucleotide sequence: TGTGCCAGCAGCTCGCCTAGCGGGAGGATGGGCACCGGGGAGCTGTTTTTT. It translates to CASSSPSGRMGTGELFF.

The V and J genes are TRBV18 and TRBJ2-7; tentative D call: TRBD1 (5 bases). The CDR3 sequence is 14 residues long. V was pared by 2 bases and J by 6 bases, with 14 bases between. The V gene's germline CDR1 is KGHSH and CDR2 LQKENI. The DNA for the CDR3 is TGTGCCAGCTCACCAGGTGAACAGGCTCCCGAGCAGTACTTC. The encoded protein is CASSPGEQAPEQYF.

This clonotype was found many times. The chain has TRBV7-9 and TRBJ2-7; D gene unclear. Per the germline V gene, CDR1 is SEHNR and CDR2 is FQNEAQ (reference sequence). V lost 0 bases to trimming and J lost 3 bases, with 9 bases between them. This CDR3 has 14 amino acids. CDR3 amino acids: CASSLAPRDYEQYF. The CDR3 region has the DNA TGTGCCAGCAGCTTAGCGCCCAGAGACTACGAGCAGTACTTC.

In this sample, this clonotype turned up a few times. The chain joins TRBV9 to TRBJ1-2; 7 bases line up with TRBD1. J gave up 3 bases and V 4 bases, and 3 bases lay outside the gene matches. CDR3 length: 13 amino acids. Germline CDR1 SGDLS, CDR2 YYNGEE. CDR3 amino acids: CASSRQGDYGYTF. For the CDR3, the DNA is TGTGCCAGCAGCCGTCAGGGGGACTATGGCTACACCTTC. Full variable domain (rest looked up from reference TRBV9 and TRBJ1-2): DSGVTQTPKHLITATGQRVTLRCSPRSGDLSVYWYQQSLDQGLQFLIQYYNGEERAKGNILERFSAQQFPDLHSELNLSSLELGDSALYFCASSRQGDYGYTFGSGTRLTVV.

The V call is TRBV18, the J call TRBJ1-5, with 12 bases aligning to TRBD1. The CDR3 spans 18 residues. Germline CDR1 reads KGHSH; CDR2 reads LQKENI. V shed 4 bases and J 2 bases; nucleotides not matched to a gene: 9. The CDR3 loop reads CASSLSGTGGAGNQPQHF. The CDR3 nucleotides are TGTGCCAGCTCACTTTCCGGGACAGGGGGCGCAGGCAATCAGCCCCAGCATTTT.

This sequence joins TRBV3-1 and TRBJ2-5; D unclear. Between the trimmed V and J ends, which lost 3 bases and 8 bases, there was a span of 16 bases. The CDR3 covers 14 residues. Germline CDR1 reads LGHDT; CDR2 reads YNNKEL (reference sequence). CDR3 protein: CASSHPPEENTQYF. The DNA of the CDR3 is TGTGCCAGCAGCCACCCGCCCGAGGAAAATACCCAGTACTTC.

This clonotype was detected many times. The genes are TRBV9 and TRBJ2-7; a possible D gene is TRBD2 (7 bases). The V gene lost 0 bases and the J gene lost 5 bases, with 12 bases spanning the gap. The CDR3 contains 14 residues. Looked up from germline, CDR1 is SGDLS and CDR2 is YYNGEE. CDR3 DNA: TGTGCCAGCAGCGTAGCGCGGGGGCCCAACGAGCAGTACTTC. This translates into CASSVARGPNEQYF. The full variable domain, rest sourced from reference TRBV9 and TRBJ2-7, is DSGVTQTPKHLITATGQRVTLRCSPRSGDLSVYWYQQSLDQGLQFLIQYYNGEERAKGNILERFSAQQFPDLHSELNLSSLELGDSALYFCASSVARGPNEQYFGPGTRLTVT.

This clonotype was detected only a few times. The CDR3: CASSYGQETQYF. The CDR3, as DNA: TGTGCCAGCAGTTATGGCCAAGAGACCCAGTACTTC. The chain couples TRBV6-6 to TRBJ2-5; no clear D gene. Germline lookup yields CDR1 MNHNY and CDR2 SVGAGI (reference sequence). This CDR3 is built from 12 residues. V gave up 3 bases and J gave up 1 base, with 3 bases separating them.

This clonotype was seen ten or more times. The CDR3 sequence: CASTHTGTGKETQYF. The DNA for the CDR3 is TGTGCCAGCACCCATACCGGGACAGGGAAAGAGACCCAGTACTTC. The rearrangement joins TRBV6-6 to TRBJ2-5; 9 bases agree with TRBD1. The CDR3 is made up of 15 amino acids. V was pared by 7 bases and J by 3 bases, with 9 bases of the junction left unmatched. The V gene's germline CDR1 is MNHNY and CDR2 SVGAGI (reference sequence).

The CDR3 region has the DNA TGCAGTGCCGAAAGGGCAGGGGTTTCCTACGAGCAGTACTTC. This translates into CSAERAGVSYEQYF. The chain carries TRBV20-1 and TRBJ2-7; a weak D match, TRBD1 (6 bases). The V end lost 6 bases, the J end lost 1 base, and 16 bases lay between the germline ends. Germline lookup yields CDR1 DFQATT and CDR2 SNEGSKA (reference sequence). CDR3 length: 14 amino acids.